These T cell receptor beta chains were read from a single sample in a study of T-cell reconstitution after alpha-beta-depleted transplantation in children. Using its own MiXCR run on the PCR reads, TCRdb lists one record per CDR3 protein. The data contain around 960,000 distinct CDR3 sequences, less than 30% of them singletons. The sample here was PBMCs, mostly from graft donor cells, taken 360 days after TCRalphabeta/CD19-depleted stem cell transplant. The origin of the receptors is a boy younger than two who had a stem cell transplant for SCID, so the T cells may come from the graft donor. CDR3s include the opening cysteine and the closing phenylalanine or tryptophan. A D gene is named only where the DNA matches it firmly. Some rows mark clone size as missing; the rest say once, few, many or name a class of expanded clone.

>11|TRBJ2-7|TRBV7-9|many|-
CASSFRDEQYF
TGTGCCAGCAGCTTTAGAGACGAGCAGTACTTC
>15|TRBJ2-1|TRBV6-5|few|-
CASSYAARGVDEQFF
TGTGCCAGCAGTTACGCCGCTAGGGGAGTGGATGAGCAGTTCTTC
>16|TRBJ1-6|TRBV4-3|few|TRBD1
CASSQEMTGQASPLHF
TGCGCCAGCAGCCAGGAAATGACAGGGCAGGCTTCACCCCTCCACTTT
>16|TRBJ2-1|TRBV5-1|-|TRBD2
CASSLFRGVSYNEQFF
TGCGCCAGCAGCTTGTTTCGGGGGGTTTCCTACAATGAGCAGTTCTTC
>13|TRBJ2-2|TRBV13|few|-
CASSLLQGGELFF
TGTGCCAGCAGCTTACTTCAGGGCGGGGAGCTGTTTTTT
>15|TRBJ1-5|TRBV7-6|-|-
CASSLEQGGNQPQHF
TGTGCCAGCAGCTTAGAACAGGGTGGCAATCAGCCCCAGCATTTT
>14|TRBJ2-1|TRBV5-1|few|TRBD1
CASSWGQGPNEQFF
TGCGCCAGCAGCTGGGGACAGGGACCTAATGAGCAGTTCTTC
>16|TRBJ2-4|TRBV15|few|-
CATSPGRRSAKNIQYF
TGTGCCACCAGCCCAGGACGGCGATCGGCCAAAAACATTCAGTACTTC
>13|TRBJ1-5|TRBV20-1|-|TRBD1
CSARTGQVGPQHF
TGCAGTGCCCGGACAGGGCAAGTTGGGCCCCAGCATTTT
>14|TRBJ1-1|TRBV7-3|-|-
CASSLINGVTEAFF
TGTGCCAGCAGCTTAATCAATGGGGTCACTGAAGCTTTCTTT
>14|TRBJ2-2|TRBV6-1|few|TRBD1
CASTTGQGAGELFF
TGTGCCAGCACTACGGGACAGGGGGCCGGGGAGCTGTTTTTT
>11|TRBJ1-2|TRBV12-3/TRBV12-4|few|-
CASSSVGGYTF
TGTGCCAGCAGTTCAGTGGGTGGCTACACCTTC
>15|TRBJ2-3|TRBV29-1|-|TRBD2
CSVPPWTSDTDTQYF
TGCAGCGTTCCGCCCTGGACTAGCGACACAGATACGCAGTATTTT
>14|TRBJ1-1|TRBV29-1|few|TRBD1
CSVQMGQGGTEAFF
TGCAGCGTCCAAATGGGACAGGGAGGGACTGAAGCTTTCTTT
>13|TRBJ1-2|TRBV9|-|-
CASSVAMDYGYTF
TGTGCCAGCAGCGTAGCTATGGACTATGGCTACACCTTC
>18|TRBJ2-3|TRBV5-1|few|TRBD2
CASSTGTSGGRRTDTQYF
TGCGCCAGCAGCACCGGGACTAGCGGGGGGCGTAGAACAGATACGCAGTATTTT
>13|TRBJ2-5|TRBV20-1|-|-
CSASPRVGETQYF
TGCAGTGCTAGCCCCAGGGTGGGAGAGACCCAGTACTTC
>14|TRBJ1-4|TRBV20-1|few|TRBD1
CSAREQGASEKLFF
TGCAGTGCTAGAGAGCAGGGGGCGAGTGAAAAACTGTTTTTT
>15|TRBJ2-2|TRBV10-3|-|-
CATTMSSLLGGELFF
TGTGCCACGACCATGTCCTCCCTACTGGGGGGGGAGCTGTTTTTT
>14|TRBJ2-5|TRBV30|few|TRBD1
CACGDRGRGETQYF
TGTGCCTGCGGTGACAGGGGAAGGGGAGAGACCCAGTACTTC
>15|TRBJ2-1|TRBV9|few|TRBD1
CASSDDRGFYNEQFF
TGTGCCAGCAGCGACGACAGGGGGTTCTACAATGAGCAGTTCTTC
>13|TRBJ2-1|TRBV3-1|-|-
CASSQGVWEEQFF
TGTGCCAGCAGCCAAGGGGTTTGGGAAGAGCAGTTCTTC
>17|TRBJ2-7|TRBV11-2|few|TRBD1
CASSLSFGTGNSYEQYF
TGTGCCAGCAGCTTAAGTTTTGGGACAGGGAACTCCTACGAGCAGTACTTC
>11|TRBJ2-3|TRBV12-3/TRBV12-4|many|TRBD2
CASEGLETQYF
TGTGCCAGCGAAGGACTAGAAACGCAGTATTTT
>14|TRBJ1-4|TRBV5-1|few|-
CASSLGDINEKLFF
TGCGCCAGCAGCTTAGGGGATATTAATGAAAAACTGTTTTTT
>15|TRBJ2-7|TRBV20-1|-|TRBD2
CSARGLAKYPYEQYF
TGCAGTGCTAGAGGACTAGCGAAATATCCTTACGAGCAGTACTTC
>16|TRBJ2-1|TRBV4-1|-|TRBD2
CASSQVRLAGGHEQFF
TGCGCCAGCAGCCAAGTGAGGCTAGCGGGGGGGCATGAGCAGTTCTTC
>15|TRBJ2-7|TRBV12-3/TRBV12-4|-|TRBD1
CASSFRDRGLYEQYF
TGTGCCAGCAGTTTTCGAGACAGGGGGCTCTACGAGCAGTACTTC
>16|TRBJ2-5|TRBV21-1|few|-
CASSKGGQGRRETQYF
TGTGCCAGCAGCAAAGGGGGGCAGGGAAGGCGGGAGACCCAGTACTTC
>15|TRBJ1-2|TRBV18|-|TRBD1
CASSPAHRGVGGYTF
TGTGCCAGCTCACCGGCCCACAGGGGAGTGGGTGGCTACACCTTC
>14|TRBJ2-1|TRBV15|-|-
CATSASIPGNEQFF
TGTGCCACCAGCGCCAGCATCCCCGGCAATGAGCAGTTCTTC
>12|TRBJ1-5|TRBV25-1|-|-
CASGLAFQPQHF
TGTGCCAGCGGTTTAGCATTCCAGCCCCAGCATTTT
>14|TRBJ2-5|TRBV10-3|few|-
CAISESNRLETQYF
TGTGCCATCAGTGAGTCGAACAGACTGGAGACCCAGTACTTC
>18|TRBJ1-5|TRBV11-1|-|-
CASSLAIGRTASNQPQHF
TGTGCCAGCAGCTTAGCAATAGGCAGGACAGCTAGCAATCAGCCCCAGCATTTT
>13|TRBJ2-1|TRBV12-3/TRBV12-4|-|-
CASSNTLAYEQFF
TGTGCCAGCAGCAATACCTTAGCGTATGAGCAGTTCTTC
>15|TRBJ1-2|TRBV5-1|-|TRBD1
CASSLAGQGDYGYTF
TGCGCCAGCAGCTTGGCCGGACAGGGGGACTATGGCTACACCTTC
>18|TRBJ2-1|TRBV5-1|few|TRBD2
CASSFYTGTSGGPNEQFF
TGCGCCAGCAGCTTCTATACCGGGACTAGCGGGGGGCCCAATGAGCAGTTCTTC
>15|TRBJ2-5|TRBV12-3/TRBV12-4|few|-
CASSFEGTLQETQYF
TGTGCCAGCAGTTTTGAGGGAACTCTCCAAGAGACCCAGTACTTC
>10|TRBJ2-5|TRBV20-1|many|-
CSAPTETQYF
TGCAGTGCCCCCACGGAGACCCAGTACTTC
>14|TRBJ2-7|TRBV5-1|many|-
CASSLDSRRYEQYF
TGCGCCAGCAGCCTGGACAGCCGGAGGTACGAGCAGTACTTC
>14|TRBJ1-1|TRBV28|few|-
CASSLAIIGMKAFF
TGTGCCAGCAGTTTGGCTATAATCGGGATGAAAGCTTTCTTT
>15|TRBJ2-5|TRBV7-3|-|TRBD2
CASSSASGDQETQYF
TGTGCCAGCAGCTCGGCTAGCGGGGACCAAGAGACCCAGTACTTC
>14|TRBJ2-3|TRBV20-1|few|-
CSALDRISTDTQYF
TGCAGTGCCTTGGACAGAATAAGCACAGATACGCAGTATTTT
>14|TRBJ2-3|TRBV7-2|once|-
CASSLEAGIRTQYF
TGTGCCAGCAGCTTAGAGGCAGGGATTCGAACGCAGTATTTT
>14|TRBJ1-6|TRBV7-2|-|-
CASSLRQSNSPLHF
TGTGCCAGCAGCTTACGTCAAAGTAATTCACCCCTCCACTTT
>13|TRBJ1-2|TRBV29-1|-|-
CSTSEGLGYGYTF
TGCAGCACATCAGAGGGCCTTGGCTATGGCTACACCTTC
>16|TRBJ2-5|TRBV12-3/TRBV12-4|-|TRBD2
CASSSDLAGGGETQYF
TGTGCCAGCAGTTCCGACCTAGCGGGGGGCGGAGAGACCCAGTACTTC
>14|TRBJ2-2|TRBV7-2|-|-
CASSLALGAGELFF
TGTGCCAGCAGCTTAGCGCTGGGCGCCGGGGAGCTGTTTTTT
>14|TRBJ2-5|TRBV20-1|-|-
CSARGLITQETQYF
TGCAGTGCTAGGGGCCTAATTACCCAAGAGACCCAGTACTTC
>15|TRBJ1-1|TRBV5-6|-|-
CASSLGIRRTSMAFF
TGTGCCAGCAGCTTGGGCATCCGACGGACAAGTATGGCTTTCTTT
>14|TRBJ1-1|TRBV5-1|-|TRBD1
CASRTGEANTEAFF
TGCGCCAGCAGGACAGGGGAAGCGAACACTGAAGCTTTCTTT
>17|TRBJ2-2|TRBV5-1|-|TRBD2
CASSFPTSGGYTGELFF
TGCGCCAGCAGCTTTCCAACTAGCGGGGGGTACACCGGGGAGCTGTTTTTT
>13|TRBJ2-5|TRBV2|-|-
CASSGEVQETQYF
TGTGCCAGCAGTGGTGAGGTCCAAGAGACCCAGTACTTC
>17|TRBJ2-1|TRBV3-1|few|TRBD2
CASSQDLSGGSSNEQFF
TGTGCCAGCAGCCAAGATCTTAGCGGGGGGTCATCCAATGAGCAGTTCTTC